Following are 23 T cell receptor beta chains from one sample sequenced in a study of OX40 agonist ivuxolimab in advanced cancers. The repertoire was sequenced with immunoSEQ multiplex PCR; TCRdb's copy has only in-frame clones and lacks some. The data contain approximately 100,000 clones, 90% of them seen just once; the ten biggest clones take up 0.4% to 0.6%. The material was CD4+ or CD8+ T cells sorted from blood, obtained in a trial of the OX40 agonist ivuxolimab. Source of these receptors: an adult with an advanced solid tumor such as melanoma, head and neck, liver or kidney cancer.

V usage is TRBV5-1 and J usage is TRBJ2-5; 10 bases are shared with TRBD1. CDR1 SGHRS and CDR2 YFSETQ come from the germline V gene. This CDR3 has 15 amino acids. V shed 2 bases, J shed 3 bases, and the junction held 4 bases outside the gene matches. The CDR3 reads CASSFTGQGKETQYF. The CDR3 region has the DNA TGCGCCAGCAGCTTCACGGGACAGGGGAAAGAGACCCAGTACTTC.

This clone has a single count. The chain couples TRBV7-2 to TRBJ1-3; 7 bases are a match to TRBD1. The junction had 10 bases not matched to a gene; V was cut back by 4 bases and J by 13 bases. The V gene's germline CDR1 is SGHTA and CDR2 FQGNSA. The CDR3 runs 13 residues. The DNA of the CDR3 is TGTGCCAGCAGCTGGACAACCCTACAGGGGATATATTTT. Translating gives CASSWTTLQGIYF.

V is TRBV5-1 and J is TRBJ2-6, with a weak D call TRBD1 (5 bases). CDR1 is SGHRS and CDR2 is YFSETQ in the germline V gene. This CDR3 has 18 amino acids. Trimming took 1 base from V and 0 from J, leaving 14 bases between them. The CDR3 DNA is TGCGCCAGCAGCTTGTTAGGACACCTACGCTCTGGGGCCAACGTCCTGACTTTC. Translation: CASSLLGHLRSGANVLTF.

This clone has just a few counts. The rearrangement uses TRBV18 and TRBJ1-1, with TRBD1 matching 7 bases. The CDR3 consists of 15 residues. V lost 3 bases, J lost 5 bases, and 9 bases stayed unmatched. Germline assignment: CDR1 KGHSH and CDR2 LQKENI. This CDR3 is CASSPLEGAGTEAFF. CDR3 nucleotides: TGTGCCAGCTCACCCCTAGAGGGGGCAGGGACTGAAGCTTTCTTT.

CDR3 bases: TGTGCCAGCAGCTTCGGGGCGGGACGGAGCTCCTACGAGCAGTACTTC. Translation gives CASSFGAGRSSYEQYF. The chain is built from TRBV7-2 and TRBJ2-7; D is possibly TRBD2 (6 bases). V lost 3 bases to trimming and J lost 0 bases, with 15 bases between them. Germline-derived CDR1 and CDR2 are SGHTA and FQGNSA. CDR3 length: 16 residues.

The V gene is TRBV7-9, the J gene TRBJ2-7; D unresolved. CDR1 and CDR2 (germline): SEHNR, FQNEAQ (reference sequence). Trimming removed 5 bases at V and 7 bases at J, with 12 bases between. CDR3 length: 12 residues. CDR3 nucleotide sequence: TGTGCCAGCAGCCCCGTAGGCGAGGAGCAGTACTTC. As protein: CASSPVGEEQYF.

In its sample, this clone was seen once. The chain recombines TRBV5-1 with TRBJ2-3; 7 bases align to TRBD2. J gave up 9 bases and V 4 bases, and 8 bases lay outside the gene matches. Per germline, CDR1 SGHRS and CDR2 YFSETQ. CDR3 length equals 13 residues. The CDR3 coding sequence is TGCGCCAGCAGCAGGGAGGGCTACATAACGCAGTATTTT. The encoded protein is CASSREGYITQYF.

The rearrangement joins TRBV10-1 to TRBJ2-1, with TRBD1 identical over 9 bases. Germline V gene sequence: CDR1 WNHNN, CDR2 SYGVQD (reference sequence). The CDR3 has 12 amino acids. With 8 bases clipped from V and 5 bases from J, the junction kept 1 base outside the gene matches. The DNA for the CDR3 is TGCGCCAGCGGGACAGGGAACAATGAGCAGTTCTTC. It translates to CASGTGNNEQFF.

V and J are TRBV5-6 and TRBJ1-1; the match to TRBD1 covers 10 bases. Germline V gives CDR1 SGHDT, CDR2 YYEEEE. The CDR3 consists of 14 residues. Trimming removed 3 bases from V and 8 bases from J; junction bases left unmatched: 7. CDR3 in amino acids: CASSYGDRGSEAFF. For the CDR3, the DNA is TGTGCCAGCAGCTACGGGGACAGGGGATCGGAAGCTTTCTTT.

V gene TRBV10-3 combines with J gene TRBJ2-7; 7 bases line up with TRBD1. In germline, CDR1 is ENHRY, CDR2 SYGVKD. The CDR3 spans 15 residues. V lost 10 bases to trimming and J lost 0 bases; unmatched junction nucleotides: 12. The CDR3 region is CATTPQGGVSYEQYF. The CDR3 DNA reads as TGTGCCACGACTCCTCAAGGGGGCGTCTCCTACGAGCAGTACTTC.

The V call is TRBV7-2, the J call TRBJ2-5, with D hard to call. Germline V lookup: CDR1 SGHTA, CDR2 FQGNSA. V gave up 4 bases and J gave up 2 bases, with 20 bases separating them. The CDR3 has 17 amino acids. The CDR3 loop reads CASSSARSATSQETQYF. The CDR3 coding sequence is TGTGCCAGCAGCTCCGCCCGGTCGGCTACCTCACAAGAGACCCAGTACTTC. Complete variable domain (other parts from reference TRBV7-2 and TRBJ2-5): GAGVSQSPSNKVTEKGKDVELRCDPISGHTALYWYRQSLGQGLEFLIYFQGNSAPDKSGLPSDRFSAERTGGSVSTLTIQRTQQEDSAVYLCASSSARSATSQETQYFGPGTRLLVL.

The CDR3 DNA reads TGTGCCAGTAGTGCGGGGGTTCAGCCCCAGCATTTT. Translating gives CASSAGVQPQHF. V gene TRBV19 combines with J gene TRBJ1-5; a weak D match, TRBD1 (5 bases). The CDR3 totals 12 residues. Trimming left V 5 bases short and J 6 bases short, with 8 bases between. Germline values: CDR1 LNHDA, CDR2 SQIVND (reference sequence).

The chain combines TRBV5-1 with TRBJ2-5, with D unclear. Trimming stripped 0 bases from V and 5 bases from J, with 11 bases between. The germline V gene encodes CDR1 SGHRS and CDR2 YFSETQ. This CDR3 is built from 14 residues. This CDR3 is CASSLGIGRETQYF. CDR3 DNA sequence: TGCGCCAGCAGCTTGGGCATAGGGCGGGAGACCCAGTACTTC.

J is TRBJ2-5 and V is TRBV27; 7 bases align to TRBD1. Matching the DNA end better, TRBJ2-7 makes the J call doubtful. In germline, CDR1 is MNHEY, CDR2 SMNVEV (reference sequence). The CDR3 has 15 residues. Here the CDR3 DNA reads TGTGCCAGCAGACTCGGACAGGCCAGCTCCTACGAGCAGTACTTC. It codes for CASRLGQASSYEQYF.

The CDR3 DNA is TGTGCCTGGAGTGTAATCAGGGGGCAGGCCAAAAACATTCAGTACTTC. This codes for CAWSVIRGQAKNIQYF. The chain is built from TRBV30 and TRBJ2-4, with 8 bases lining up with TRBD1. J gave up 1 base and V 0 bases, and 5 bases lay outside the gene matches. Germline V gives CDR1 GTSNPN, CDR2 SVGIG (reference sequence). There are 16 residues in the CDR3.

The sample holds one count of this clone. The rearrangement joins TRBV6-1 to TRBJ2-2; D is unresolved. V was pared by 4 bases and J by 6 bases, with 12 bases between. Germline values: CDR1 MNHNS, CDR2 SASEGT. The CDR3 contains 14 residues. The CDR3 DNA reads TGTGCCAGCAGTGTCGGCCTAGAAGCCGGGGAGCTGTTTTTT. Translating it yields CASSVGLEAGELFF.

V usage is TRBV4-3 and J usage is TRBJ2-7; D gene uncertain. This CDR3 is 14 amino acids long. V lost 0 bases and J lost 5, with 11 bases in between. Germline CDR1 is LGHNA and CDR2 is YSLEER. This CDR3 reads CASSQEWLGNEQYF. As DNA, the CDR3 is TGCGCCAGCAGCCAAGAATGGTTGGGGAACGAGCAGTACTTC.

The rearrangement uses TRBV7-2 and TRBJ2-3, with D unresolved. Looked up from germline, CDR1 is SGHTA and CDR2 is FQGNSA. There are 15 residues in the CDR3. V was trimmed by 3 bases and J by 2 bases, leaving 12 bases between them. The CDR3 here is CASSFRGSLTDTQYF. CDR3 bases: TGTGCCAGCAGCTTCAGAGGTAGCCTCACAGATACGCAGTATTTT.

V and J are TRBV19 and TRBJ1-2, with no clear D. Germline loops: CDR1 LNHDA, CDR2 SQIVND (reference sequence). The CDR3 extends over 14 amino acids. V was pared by 7 bases and J by 5 bases, with 17 bases between. The CDR3 region has the DNA TGTGCCAGTATGGTCACGGATTTCCCTTATGGCTACACCTTC. It yields the protein CASMVTDFPYGYTF.

V and J are TRBV19 and TRBJ2-7, with 7 bases aligning to TRBD1. Trimming took 5 bases from V and 0 from J; bases not matched to a gene: 7. This CDR3 has 15 residues. Germline lookup yields CDR1 LNHDA and CDR2 SQIVND (reference sequence). In nucleotides, the CDR3 is TGTGCCAGTAGTCAGCGGACAGGAAGCTCCTACGAGCAGTACTTC. It translates to CASSQRTGSSYEQYF.

Only one count was recorded for this clone. The V and J genes are TRBV7-9 and TRBJ2-4; 10 bases agree with TRBD1. Germline trimming cut 4 bases from V and 1 base from J; bases unmatched to any gene: 1. The CDR3 is 15 amino acids. Germline CDR1 SEHNR, CDR2 FQNEAQ (reference sequence). The CDR3 reads CASSSTGGAKNIQYF. CDR3 coding DNA: TGTGCCAGCAGCTCGACAGGGGGCGCCAAAAACATTCAGTACTTC.

The gene calls are TRBV19 and TRBJ2-5, with TRBD1 matching over 8 bases. Germline assignment: CDR1 LNHDA and CDR2 SQIVND (reference sequence). The CDR3 sequence is 18 residues long. With 1 base clipped from V and 5 bases from J, the junction kept 15 bases outside the gene matches. For the CDR3, the DNA is TGTGCCAGTAGTATAGGATTGGCAGGGGGCTCCCTTCCCGAGACCCAGTACTTC. It translates to CASSIGLAGGSLPETQYF.

The genes are TRBV5-1 and TRBJ2-3; 11 bases map to TRBD2. The germline V gene has CDR1 SGHRS and CDR2 YFSETQ. V was pared by 7 bases and J by 5 bases, with 6 bases of the junction left unmatched. CDR3 length: 14 residues. The CDR3 DNA sequence: TGCGCCAGCCGGCTAGCGGGGGGTGAAGATACGCAGTATTTT. It yields the protein CASRLAGGEDTQYF.